This T cell receptor (beta chain) is drawn from a study of cytomegalovirus exposure and HLA in healthy donors. A note on this clone: Its antigen is undetermined.

Whole-study results and caveats: There were about 160 TCR beta chains listed as cytomegalovirus-associated. A later analysis linked a missense DCLRE1C variant to TCR beta V- and J-gene trimming.

Germline assignment: CDR1 MNHNY and CDR2 SVGAGI (reference sequence). CDR3 length: 15 residues. V shed 2 bases and J shed 8 bases, with 13 bases lying between them. PCR was performed using 60 Vbeta and 13 Jbeta primers. TCRdb keeps only in-frame clones here, not all; method: immunoSEQ multiplex PCR. Here the sample spans about 160,000 clones, more than 75% being singletons. Sequencing used PBMCs. This sequence was found in a man younger than 35 in good health and CMV-seropositive. The chain couples TRBV6-6 to TRBJ1-6; tentatively, D is TRBD1 (5 bases). The CDR3 DNA is TGTGCCAGCAGTTACGGGGCACGGGCGGATTCACCCCTCCACTTT. It codes for CASSYGARADSPLHF.